The 24 T cell receptor beta chains listed next were all sequenced from one sample in a study of vaccination effects on CD4 cells after COVID-19. Which antigens these TCRs recognize remains unknown. Under the ViraFEST assay, PBMC were stimulated with viral peptide pools so that antigen-specific CD4+ T cells expanded. Sequencing was performed afterwards. Isolation of CD4+ T cells took place after approximately 10 days of culture. All vaccine recipients tested negative for nucleocapsid antibodies and had never contracted SARS-CoV-2 infection. The repertoire was sequenced with immunoSEQ multiplex PCR; TCRdb's copy has only in-frame clones and lacks some. Of roughly 30,000 clones listed, around 73% are singletons. The material sequenced was CD4+ T cells from PBMCs cultured with HCoV-OC43 spike peptides, taken before COVID-19 vaccination. Stated subset: HCoV-OC43 spike overlapping peptide pool stimulation. All receptors derive from a human donor who received a COVID-19 vaccine.

The CDR3 region has the DNA TGTGCCAGTAGTTCGCCCGGTTCGGCGAACACTGAAGCTTTCTTT. This codes for CASSSPGSANTEAFF. The chain joins TRBV19 to TRBJ1-1; D is undetermined. Germline-derived CDR1 and CDR2 are LNHDA and SQIVND (reference sequence). V was clipped by 5 bases and J by 1 base, with 14 bases between them. The CDR3 contains 15 residues.

The V and J genes are TRBV28 and TRBJ2-7, with 13 bases lining up with TRBD2. The V segment lost 3 bases and the J segment 1 base; nucleotides outside the gene matches: 12. The V gene's germline CDR1 is MDHEN and CDR2 SYDVKM. CDR3 length: 19 amino acids. CDR3 in DNA: TGTGCCAGCAGTTTCTTGCGACTAGCGGGAGGTAAAAGGTCCTACGAGCAGTACTTC. This encodes CASSFLRLAGGKRSYEQYF.

The rearrangement links TRBV5-1 to TRBJ1-4, with no clear D. This CDR3 has 15 residues. CDR1 SGHRS and CDR2 YFSETQ come from the germline V gene. Trimming pared 0 bases from V and 7 bases from J, leaving 13 bases between. CDR3 sequence reads: CASSLASGDREKLFF. The CDR3 DNA is TGCGCCAGCAGCTTGGCCTCTGGGGATCGTGAAAAACTGTTTTTT.

This chain joins TRBV7-2 and TRBJ1-1; perhaps TRBD1 as D (6 bases). Between the trimmed V and J ends, which lost 5 bases and 7 bases, there was a span of 11 bases. The CDR3 is 12 amino acids. From germline, CDR1 is SGHTA and CDR2 FQGNSA. The CDR3 region has the DNA TGTGCCAGCAGCCCAGGGACAATTGAAGCTTTCTTT. It specifies CASSPGTIEAFF. The full variable domain, its missing parts supplied by reference TRBV7-2 and TRBJ1-1, is GAGVSQSPSNKVTEKGKDVELRCDPISGHTALYWYRQSLGQGLEFLIYFQGNSAPDKSGLPSDRFSAERTGGSVSTLTIQRTQQEDSAVYLCASSPGTIEAFFGQGTRLTVV.

This clone was seen a single time. The CDR3 region is CASSLEPGANTEAFF. CDR3 bases: TGTGCCAGCAGCTTAGAGCCGGGGGCGAACACTGAAGCTTTCTTT. The rearrangement uses TRBV7-3 and TRBJ1-1, with D possibly TRBD1 on 6 matching bases. Germline V gene lookup returns CDR1 SGHTA and CDR2 FQGTGA. This CDR3 spans 15 amino acids. V lost 2 bases and J lost 1, with 11 bases in between.

In this sample, this clone turned up a few times. The chain links TRBV5-1 to TRBJ1-4; 9 nucleotides agree with TRBD1. Losses at the gene ends were 4 bases for V and 6 bases for J; bases not matched to a gene: 4. This CDR3 is 14 amino acids long. From germline, CDR1 is SGHRS and CDR2 YFSETQ. For the CDR3, the DNA is TGCGCCAGCAGCCCCGGGACAGGGCATGAAAAACTGTTTTTT. Translation: CASSPGTGHEKLFF.

The rearrangement uses TRBV9 and TRBJ2-1, with 7 bases fitting TRBD2. The CDR3 extends over 16 amino acids. Trimming cost V 0 bases and J 6 bases; bases outside gene matches: 9. Germline V gene data show CDR1 as SGDLS and CDR2 as YYNGEE. CDR3 bases: TGTGCCAGCAGCGTAGAGGTGGGACTAATTTCCAATGAGCAGTTCTTC. The encoded protein is CASSVEVGLISNEQFF.

The rearrangement links TRBV6-2 or TRBV6-3 to TRBJ2-2; D gene uncertain. V gave up 6 bases and J gave up 6 bases, with 14 bases separating them. The CDR3 sequence is 14 residues long. The germline V gene has CDR1 MNHEY and CDR2 SVGEGT. CDR3 loop: CASSHSPEAGELFF. The CDR3 region has the DNA TGTGCCAGCAGCCATTCACCAGAGGCCGGGGAGCTGTTTTTT.

The rearrangement joins TRBV4-2 to TRBJ2-1; D unresolved. CDR1 LGHNA and CDR2 YNFKEQ come from the germline V gene. V gave up 4 bases and J gave up 0 bases, with 10 bases separating them. The CDR3 consists of 15 residues. The CDR3 bases are TGTGCCAGCAGCCTTTCCAGGAGCTCCTACAATGAGCAGTTCTTC. This codes for CASSLSRSSYNEQFF.

The J gene is TRBJ1-5, the V gene TRBV5-1; 7 bases are a match to TRBD1. The junction had 16 bases not matched to a gene; V was cut back by 4 bases and J by 9 bases. Germline V lookup: CDR1 SGHRS, CDR2 YFSETQ. The CDR3 extends over 16 amino acids. The CDR3 DNA sequence: TGCGCCAGCAGCCCCGATCCACAGGGGTTGGGATCGCCCCAGCATTTT. Protein product: CASSPDPQGLGSPQHF.

This sequence joins TRBV5-1 and TRBJ2-5; maybe TRBD1 (7 bases). CDR3 length: 18 residues. The germline CDR1 and CDR2 sequences are SGHRS and YFSETQ. V lost 2 bases and J 1 base, leaving 21 bases between the germline ends. The CDR3 reads CASSFGQGGTGLQETQYF. CDR3 nucleotide sequence: TGCGCCAGCAGCTTTGGCCAGGGGGGAACCGGCCTCCAAGAGACCCAGTACTTC.

The chain couples TRBV7-9 to TRBJ2-1; 10 positions agree with TRBD2. CDR3 length equals 14 residues. The germline V gene encodes CDR1 SEHNR and CDR2 FQNEAQ (reference sequence). V shed 11 bases and J 5 bases; nucleotides not matched to a gene: 9. The CDR3 nucleotides are TGTGCCGGAGCGGGGGGGCCTTCCAACAATGAGCAGTTCTTC. Its translation: CAGAGGPSNNEQFF.

The table lists this clone with a few counts. The chain uses TRBV5-4 and TRBJ1-2; D unresolved. V lost 6 bases and J 4 bases, leaving 13 bases between the germline ends. Germline V CDR1 and CDR2: SGHNT, YYREEE (reference sequence). CDR3 length: 13 residues. CDR3 DNA: TGTGCCAGCACAACAGATGCCGGCTATGGCTACACCTTC. It encodes CASTTDAGYGYTF. Looking up the rest from reference TRBV5-4 and TRBJ1-2 gives the full variable domain: ETGVTQSPTHLIKTRGQQVTLRCSSQSGHNTVSWYQQALGQGPQFIFQYYREEENGRGNFPPRFSGLQFPNYSSELNVNALELDDSALYLCASTTDAGYGYTFGSGTRLTVV.

This chain connects TRBV3-1 (or the pseudogene TRBV3-2) to TRBJ2-4, with 7 nucleotides matching TRBD2. In germline, CDR1 is LGHDT, CDR2 YNNKEL (reference sequence). The CDR3 sequence is 14 residues long. After removal of 3 bases from V and 1 base from J, the junction contained 0 bases not matched to a gene. The CDR3 nucleotides read TGTGCCAGCAGCCAGGGAGGGGCCAAAAACATTCAGTACTTC. This encodes CASSQGGAKNIQYF.

The V gene is TRBV7-9, the J gene TRBJ2-1; tentative D call: TRBD2 (6 bases). This CDR3 contains 18 residues. Germline CDR1 SEHNR, CDR2 FQNEAQ (reference sequence). Trimming left V 6 bases short and J 0 bases short, with 21 bases between. The DNA for the CDR3 is TGTGCCAGCAGATTCGATGGGGGGTCCATTAGCTCCTACAATGAGCAGTTCTTC. Protein sequence: CASRFDGGSISSYNEQFF.

The chain links TRBV9 to TRBJ1-5; TRBD1 aligns across 10 bases. This CDR3 is built from 16 residues. The ends lost 4 bases at V and 0 bases at J; junction bases unmatched: 4. Germline values: CDR1 SGDLS, CDR2 YYNGEE. The CDR3 spells CASSLGTGDSNQPQHF. As DNA, the CDR3 is TGTGCCAGCAGCCTTGGGACAGGGGATAGCAATCAGCCCCAGCATTTT.

The V call is TRBV4-1, the J call TRBJ1-1; the D is unclear. Trimming removed 0 bases at V and 1 base at J, with 15 bases between. CDR1 is MGHRA and CDR2 is YSYEKL in the germline V gene. CDR3 size: 17 residues. CDR3 sequence: CASSQEEFLAGNTEAFF. CDR3 bases: TGCGCCAGCAGCCAAGAAGAGTTTTTGGCCGGGAACACTGAAGCTTTCTTT.

This sequence joins TRBV12-5 and TRBJ1-2, with a weak D call TRBD1 (6 bases). Germline V gene sequence: CDR1 LGHNT, CDR2 FRNRAP. CDR3 length: 16 amino acids. V was cut by 1 base and J by 0 bases, with 12 bases left in between. CDR3 DNA sequence: TGTGCTAGTGGTTTGGCATTAGACAGGACTAACTATGGCTACACCTTC. It is translated as CASGLALDRTNYGYTF.

This clone was counted once. This chain uses TRBV28 with TRBJ2-5, with unresolved D. Germline CDR1 and CDR2: MDHEN and SYDVKM. Trimming took 3 bases from V and 4 from J, leaving 9 bases between them. The CDR3 covers 13 residues. The CDR3 reads CASSFVGAETQYF. The CDR3, as DNA: TGTGCCAGCAGTTTTGTGGGTGCAGAGACCCAGTACTTC.

Judged by abundance, this clone is medium-sized. The chain joins TRBV7-8 to TRBJ1-6; 8 positions match TRBD1. Germline values: CDR1 SGHVS, CDR2 FQNEAQ. The V and J ends lost 2 bases and 8 bases, in that order; junction bases with no gene match: 5. The CDR3 spans 15 residues. DNA for the CDR3: TGTGCCAGCAGCTTACAGGACAGGGTGGATTCACCCCTCCACTTT. Its protein product is CASSLQDRVDSPLHF.

CDR3 amino acids: CASRGGIAVSSYNEQFF. Written as DNA, the CDR3 is TGTGCCAGCAGGGGGGGAATAGCCGTCAGCTCCTACAATGAGCAGTTCTTC. V is TRBV2 and J is TRBJ2-1; maybe TRBD2 (6 bases). Germline V gene sequence: CDR1 SNHLY, CDR2 FYNNEI. This CDR3 is built from 17 residues. V dropped 6 bases and J dropped 0 bases, with 18 bases sitting between them.

The chain uses TRBV2 and TRBJ2-7, with D possibly being TRBD1 or TRBD2 (5 bases each). V lost 5 bases and J lost 10, with 12 bases in between. Germline V gene lookup returns CDR1 SNHLY and CDR2 FYNNEI. This CDR3 contains 11 residues. The CDR3 loop is CASSRDGVQYF. The DNA for the CDR3 is TGTGCCAGCAGTAGGGACGGAGTACAGTACTTC.

This chain's CDR3 is CASSLDRGAYNEQFF. The CDR3 DNA sequence: TGTGCCAGCAGCCTGGACAGGGGTGCCTACAATGAGCAGTTCTTC. The chain joins TRBV28 to TRBJ2-1; 9 nucleotides match TRBD1. Germline CDR1 MDHEN, CDR2 SYDVKM. This CDR3 spans 15 amino acids. Trimming at V came to 6 bases and at J to 2 bases, leaving 5 bases not matched to a gene.

The chain carries TRBV29-1 and TRBJ1-2; maybe TRBD1 (5 bases). CDR1 and CDR2 from the germline V gene are SQVTM and ANQGSEA. CDR3 size: 13 residues. The V and J ends lost 5 bases and 8 bases respectively, with 18 bases between them. DNA for the CDR3: TGCAGCGTTACCCTGGGGCAGGGCGAAGGCTACACCTTC. Its protein product is CSVTLGQGEGYTF.